Below, 15 T cell receptor beta chains from the same sample are listed, as sequenced in a study of blood T cells in healthy people across ages. A second 7 to 11 cycle PCR used barcoded and J-beta primers. TCRdb used MiXCR to reprocess the 5' RACE reads, holding one entry per CDR3 protein. Among roughly 730,000 distinct CDR3 sequences listed, roughly three fifths were seen once. The sequenced material came from blood. The receptors stem from a middle-aged man in good health.

V usage is TRBV7-2 and J usage is TRBJ2-7, with D possibly called TRBD1 or TRBD2 (6 bases each). In germline, CDR1 is SGHTA, CDR2 FQGNSA. The CDR3 extends over 15 amino acids. V dropped 6 bases and J dropped 4 bases, with 19 bases sitting between them. The CDR3 here is CASRDSGASPYEQYF. CDR3 bases: TGTGCCAGCAGGGACTCGGGGGCTAGCCCTTACGAGCAGTACTTC.

The gene calls are TRBV20-1 and TRBJ2-7, with D possibly matching TRBD2 (5 bases). Germline V lookup: CDR1 DFQATT, CDR2 SNEGSKA (reference sequence). Between the trimmed V and J ends, which lost 0 bases and 3 bases, there was a span of 15 bases. CDR3 length: 15 residues. The CDR3 DNA follows: TGCAGTGCTAGAGATCGAACTAGTGCCGTCTACGAGCAGTACTTC. It specifies CSARDRTSAVYEQYF.

CDR3 in amino acids: CASSVSGGNSYNEQFF. Here the CDR3 DNA reads TGTGCCAGCAGCGTATCGGGGGGGAACTCCTACAATGAGCAGTTCTTC. The gene calls are TRBV9 and TRBJ2-1, with 8 bases matching TRBD2. The V segment lost 1 base and the J segment 0 bases; nucleotides outside the gene matches: 3. The CDR3 loop spans 16 amino acids. Germline CDR1 and CDR2: SGDLS and YYNGEE.

This clonotype was counted between two and nine times. V is TRBV7-2 and J is TRBJ2-3, with a weak D call TRBD1 (5 bases). Trimming stripped 6 bases from V and 2 bases from J, with 15 bases between. CDR3 length: 15 amino acids. CDR1 is SGHTA, CDR2 FQGNSA, per germline. CDR3 coding DNA: TGTGCCAGCAGATCAGGGCAGACCTCCACAGATACGCAGTATTTT. Translating it yields CASRSGQTSTDTQYF.

The chain is built from TRBV5-6 and TRBJ2-7; 9 bases fit TRBD2. In germline, CDR1 is SGHDT, CDR2 YYEEEE. The CDR3 consists of 16 residues. J was trimmed by 1 base and V by 2 bases; bases with no gene match: 7. CDR3 in DNA: TGTGCCAGCAGCTTAGAACCGGGACTAGCTTCCTACGAGCAGTACTTC. Translated: CASSLEPGLASYEQYF.

In its sample, this clonotype was seen a few times. The genes are TRBV5-1 and TRBJ2-5, with a tentative D call TRBD1 (5 bases). The CDR3 consists of 14 residues. Trimming took 4 bases from V and 3 from J, leaving 13 bases between them. Germline assignment: CDR1 SGHRS and CDR2 YFSETQ. CDR3 residues: CASSLVGREETQYF. The CDR3 DNA reads TGCGCCAGCAGCCTGGTGGGCAGGGAAGAGACCCAGTACTTC.

CDR3: CSVGQGGNEQYF. The CDR3 coding sequence is TGCAGCGTTGGACAGGGGGGGAACGAGCAGTACTTC. The chain uses TRBV29-1 and TRBJ2-7, with 9 bases matching TRBD1. Trimming removed 4 bases from V and 5 bases from J; junction bases left unmatched: 3. This CDR3 region has 12 residues. CDR1 and CDR2 (germline): SQVTM, ANQGSEA.

The CDR3 is CASSLEDRRGSETQYF. The CDR3 region has the DNA TGTGCCAGCAGCTTAGAAGACAGGAGGGGTAGCGAGACCCAGTACTTC. V is TRBV11-1 and J is TRBJ2-5; the D gene could be TRBD1 or TRBD2 (6 bases each). The V gene lost 1 base and the J gene lost 5 bases, with 17 bases spanning the gap. Germline V gene data show CDR1 as SGHAT and CDR2 as FQDESV (reference sequence). The CDR3 length is 16 residues.

The chain recombines TRBV24-1 with TRBJ2-5, with D unclear. The CDR3 runs 15 residues. Trimming cost V 4 bases and J 0 bases, with 11 bases left between them. CDR1 and CDR2 (germline): KGHDR, SFDVKD. The chain's CDR3 is CATSDPYQNQETQYF. The CDR3 region has the DNA TGTGCCACCAGTGACCCTTACCAGAACCAAGAGACCCAGTACTTC.

This clonotype occurred once. This chain uses TRBV7-3 with TRBJ2-3; the D gene is possibly TRBD2 (5 bases). Per the germline V gene, CDR1 is SGHTA and CDR2 is FQGTGA. This CDR3 comprises 13 residues. V lost 4 bases and J lost 2, with 7 bases in between. The CDR3, as DNA: TGTGCCAGCAGCTGGCTAGCCACAGATACGCAGTATTTT. Translating gives CASSWLATDTQYF.

A note on this clonotype: At one of its ends the junction is not consistent with the germline gene, which may arise from a read error. The rearrangement links TRBV2 to TRBJ2-1, with a tentative D call TRBD2 (6 bases). Germline assignment: CDR1 SNHLY and CDR2 FYNNEI. The CDR3 runs to 14 residues. The CDR3 DNA reads as TGTACCAGCAAGGAGGACTACTCCTACAATGAGCAGTTCTTC. Its protein product is CTSKEDYSYNEQFF.

The chain employs TRBV5-1 and TRBJ1-2; D is perhaps TRBD1 (5 bases). CDR1 and CDR2 from the germline V gene are SGHRS and YFSETQ. With 5 bases removed from V and 6 bases from J, the gap between germline ends came to 17 bases. This CDR3 contains 14 residues. The CDR3 DNA reads as TGCGCCAGCAGACCGAACTCAGACAGCCATGGCTACACCTTC. Residues: CASRPNSDSHGYTF.

The J gene is TRBJ2-5, the V gene TRBV7-3; D is ambiguous. V was pared by 5 bases and J by 7 bases, with 14 bases between. The CDR3 consists of 13 residues. Germline CDR1 SGHTA, CDR2 FQGTGA. Written as DNA, the CDR3 is TGTGCCAGCAGCATCGCAGAGACGGGGACCCAGTACTTC. Its translation: CASSIAETGTQYF.

The chain links TRBV6-6 to TRBJ2-3; a weak D match, TRBD2 (6 bases). Looked up from germline, CDR1 is MNHNY and CDR2 is SVGAGI (reference sequence). V was trimmed by 2 bases and J by 4 bases, leaving 7 bases between them. The CDR3 runs 13 residues. CDR3 sequence: CASSYGGADTQYF. The CDR3 coding sequence is TGTGCCAGCAGTTACGGCGGGGCAGATACGCAGTATTTT.

This clonotype was picked up a small number of times. This chain uses TRBV12-3 or TRBV12-4 with TRBJ1-1; tentatively, D is TRBD1 (5 bases). CDR3 length: 14 residues. The V end was cut by 2 bases, the J end by 3 bases, with 10 bases between. As DNA, the CDR3 is TGTGCCAGCAGTTTAATAGGGGAGGACACTGAAGCTTTCTTT. The encoded protein is CASSLIGEDTEAFF.